This T cell receptor (beta chain) was captured in a study of response to subunit inactivated influenza vaccine. Study results and caveats: With each seasonal influenza vaccination, the authors suggested, few new T cells are recruited.

In TCRdb, the RT-PCR reads were re-called with MiXCR into one record per CDR3 protein. In the table there are fewer than 800,000 distinct CDR3 sequences, approximately 14% of which are singletons. Comment on this clonotype: Its antigen is still unknown.

This clonotype originated in a man between 45 and 60 years old who received an inactivated influenza vaccine. Sequences were derived from PBMCs from blood, sampled about 11 days after vaccination.

The chain's CDR3 is CSAPLRGQVEQFF. DNA for the CDR3: TGCAGTGCCCCTTTACGAGGCCAGGTGGAGCAGTTCTTC. V usage is TRBV20-1 and J usage is TRBJ2-1; no clear D. The CDR3 consists of 13 residues. In germline, CDR1 is DFQATT, CDR2 SNEGSKA (reference sequence). Trimming took 6 bases from V and 10 from J, leaving 19 bases between them.